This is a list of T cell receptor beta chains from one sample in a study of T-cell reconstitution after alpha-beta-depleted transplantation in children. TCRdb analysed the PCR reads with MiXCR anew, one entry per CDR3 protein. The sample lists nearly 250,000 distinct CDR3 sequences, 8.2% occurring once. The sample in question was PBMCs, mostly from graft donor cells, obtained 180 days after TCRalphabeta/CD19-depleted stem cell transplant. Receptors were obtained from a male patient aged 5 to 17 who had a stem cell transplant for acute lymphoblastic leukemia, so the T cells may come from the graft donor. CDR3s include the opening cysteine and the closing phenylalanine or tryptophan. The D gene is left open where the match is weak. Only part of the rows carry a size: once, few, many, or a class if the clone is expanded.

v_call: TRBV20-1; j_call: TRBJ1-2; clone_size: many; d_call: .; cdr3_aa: CSAREDRTFNYGYTF; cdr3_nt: TGCAGTGCTAGAGAAGACAGGACCTTTAACTATGGCTACACCTTC
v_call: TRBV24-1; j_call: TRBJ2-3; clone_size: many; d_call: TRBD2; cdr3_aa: CATSRGGMTDTQYF; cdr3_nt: TGTGCCACCAGTCGGGGAGGGATGACAGATACGCAGTATTTT
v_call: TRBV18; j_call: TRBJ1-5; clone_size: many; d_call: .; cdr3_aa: CASSPSWDQPQHF; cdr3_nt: TGTGCCAGCTCACCTTCCTGGGATCAGCCCCAGCATTTT
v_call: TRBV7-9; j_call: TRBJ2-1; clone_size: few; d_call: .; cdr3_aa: CASSLGGATGSYNEQFF; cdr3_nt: TGTGCCAGCAGCTTAGGGGGGGCGACAGGGTCCTACAATGAGCAGTTCTTC
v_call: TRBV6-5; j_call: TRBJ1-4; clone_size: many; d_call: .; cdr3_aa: CASSYSGSDEKLFF; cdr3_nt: TGTGCCAGCAGTTACTCGGGATCCGATGAAAAACTGTTTTTT
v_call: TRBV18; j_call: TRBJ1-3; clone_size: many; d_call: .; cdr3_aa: CASSPTHSGNTIYF; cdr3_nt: TGTGCCAGCTCACCGACCCACTCTGGAAACACCATATATTTT
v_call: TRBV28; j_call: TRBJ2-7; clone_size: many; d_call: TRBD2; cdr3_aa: CASSLWSGRKYEQYF; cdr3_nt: TGTGCCAGCAGTTTATGGAGCGGGAGAAAGTACGAGCAGTACTTC
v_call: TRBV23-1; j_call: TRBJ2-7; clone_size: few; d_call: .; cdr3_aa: CASSQFYPGAKYEQYF; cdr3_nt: TGCGCCAGCAGTCAATTTTATCCGGGGGCAAAATACGAGCAGTACTTC
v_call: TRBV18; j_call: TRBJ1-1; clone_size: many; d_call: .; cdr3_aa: CASSPEDTEAFF; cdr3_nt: TGTGCCAGCTCACCCGAGGACACTGAAGCTTTCTTT
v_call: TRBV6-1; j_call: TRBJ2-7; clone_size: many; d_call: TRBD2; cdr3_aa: CASSKTLRAGGNEQYF; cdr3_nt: TGTGCCAGCAGTAAGACCTTACGCGCGGGGGGGAATGAGCAGTACTTC
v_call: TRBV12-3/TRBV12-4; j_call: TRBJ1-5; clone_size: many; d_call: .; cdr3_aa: CASSPNQGTSQPQHF; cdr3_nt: TGTGCCAGCAGCCCGAATCAAGGGACTAGTCAGCCCCAGCATTTT
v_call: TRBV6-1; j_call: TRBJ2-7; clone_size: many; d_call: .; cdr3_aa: CASSLRQAAPGEQYF; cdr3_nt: TGTGCCAGCAGCCTAAGACAGGCGGCCCCTGGCGAGCAGTACTTC
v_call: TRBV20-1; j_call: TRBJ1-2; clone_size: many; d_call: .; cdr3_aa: CSARQIYGYTF; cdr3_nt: TGCAGTGCTAGACAGATCTATGGCTACACCTTC
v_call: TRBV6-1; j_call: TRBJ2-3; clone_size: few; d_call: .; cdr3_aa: CASRGQPLTDTQYF; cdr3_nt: TGTGCCAGCAGAGGACAGCCCCTCACAGATACGCAGTATTTT
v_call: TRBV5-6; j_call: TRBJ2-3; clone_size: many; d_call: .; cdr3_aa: CASSLVRGTDTQYF; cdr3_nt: TGTGCCAGCAGCTTGGTGAGGGGCACAGATACGCAGTATTTT
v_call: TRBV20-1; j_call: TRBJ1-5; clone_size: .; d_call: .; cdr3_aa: CSARNYEGFQPQHF; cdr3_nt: TGCAGTGCTAGGAATTACGAGGGATTTCAGCCCCAGCATTTT
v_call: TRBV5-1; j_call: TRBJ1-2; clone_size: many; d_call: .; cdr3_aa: CASSLSQGAYGYTF; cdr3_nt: TGCGCCAGCAGCTTGTCCCAAGGGGCATATGGCTACACCTTC
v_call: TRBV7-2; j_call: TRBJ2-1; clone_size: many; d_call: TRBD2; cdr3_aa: CASSLVTSGGYEQFF; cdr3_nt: TGTGCCAGCAGCTTAGTGACTAGCGGGGGTTATGAGCAGTTCTTC
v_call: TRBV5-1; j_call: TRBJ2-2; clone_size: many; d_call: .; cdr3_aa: CASSLKGVNTGELFF; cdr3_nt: TGCGCCAGCAGCTTGAAAGGGGTTAACACCGGGGAGCTGTTTTTT
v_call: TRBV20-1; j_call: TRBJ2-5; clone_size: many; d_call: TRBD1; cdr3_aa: CSAIGDRAETQYF; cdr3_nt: TGCAGTGCTATCGGGGACAGGGCAGAGACCCAGTACTTC
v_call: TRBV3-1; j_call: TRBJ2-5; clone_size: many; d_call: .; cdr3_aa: CASSQAEQVKYF; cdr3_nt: TGTGCCAGCAGCCAAGCGGAACAGGTCAAGTACTTC
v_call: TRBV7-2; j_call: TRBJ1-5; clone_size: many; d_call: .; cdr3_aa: CASRATQGNQPQHF; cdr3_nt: TGTGCCAGCAGGGCTACGCAGGGGAATCAGCCCCAGCATTTT
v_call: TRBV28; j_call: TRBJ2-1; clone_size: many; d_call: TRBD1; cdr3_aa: CASSNRQGTPFYNEQFF; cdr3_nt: TGTGCCAGCAGTAACCGACAGGGGACGCCTTTCTACAATGAGCAGTTCTTC
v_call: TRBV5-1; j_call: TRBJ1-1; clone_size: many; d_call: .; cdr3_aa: CASSSGVEGTEAFF; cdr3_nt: TGCGCCAGCAGCTCCGGGGTCGAGGGCACTGAAGCTTTCTTT
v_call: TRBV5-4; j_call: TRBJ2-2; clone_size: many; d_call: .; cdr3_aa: CASSLYWPNTGELFF; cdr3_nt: TGTGCCAGCAGCTTGTATTGGCCAAACACCGGGGAGCTGTTTTTT
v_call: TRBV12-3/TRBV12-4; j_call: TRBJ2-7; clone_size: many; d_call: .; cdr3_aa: CASSLAGLSYEQYF; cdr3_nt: TGTGCCAGCAGTTTAGCGGGACTCTCCTACGAGCAGTACTTC
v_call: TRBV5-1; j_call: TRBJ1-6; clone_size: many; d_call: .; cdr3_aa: CASSLEGKDSPLHF; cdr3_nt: TGCGCCAGCAGCTTGGAAGGGAAAGACTCACCCCTCCACTTT
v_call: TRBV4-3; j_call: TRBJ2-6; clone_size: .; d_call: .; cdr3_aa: CASSQDLDFSGANVLTF; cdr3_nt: TGCGCCAGCAGCCAAGATTTGGATTTCTCTGGGGCCAACGTCCTGACTTTC
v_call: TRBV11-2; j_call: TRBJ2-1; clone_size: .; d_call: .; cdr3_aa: CASSLEGRIWTDNEQFF; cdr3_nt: TGTGCCAGCAGCTTAGAAGGCAGGATATGGACCGACAATGAGCAGTTCTTC
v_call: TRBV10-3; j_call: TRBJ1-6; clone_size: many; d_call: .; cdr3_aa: CATRTESSYNSPLHF; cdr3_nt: TGTGCCACCAGGACGGAAAGCTCCTATAATTCACCCCTCCACTTT
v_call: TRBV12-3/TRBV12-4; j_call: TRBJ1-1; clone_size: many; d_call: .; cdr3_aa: CASSFRVPRVEAFF; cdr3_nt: TGTGCCAGCAGTTTTAGGGTCCCGCGGGTTGAAGCTTTCTTT
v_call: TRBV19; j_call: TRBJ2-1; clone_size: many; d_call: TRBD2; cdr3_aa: CASTRTSLSSYNEQFF; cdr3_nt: TGTGCCAGTACCCGGACTAGCCTGAGTTCCTACAATGAGCAGTTCTTC
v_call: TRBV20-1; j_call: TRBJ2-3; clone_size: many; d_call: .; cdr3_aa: CSARDPRFTDTQYF; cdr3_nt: TGCAGTGCTAGGGATCCTCGGTTCACAGATACGCAGTATTTT
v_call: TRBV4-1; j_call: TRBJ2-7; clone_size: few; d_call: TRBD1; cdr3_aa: CASSQSGQGNEQYF; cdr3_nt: TGCGCCAGCAGCCAGTCGGGACAGGGGAACGAGCAGTACTTC
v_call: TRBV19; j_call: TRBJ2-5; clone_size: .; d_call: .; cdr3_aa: CASTPAGRKETQYF; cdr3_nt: TGTGCCAGTACCCCGGCGGGGAGAAAAGAGACCCAGTACTTC
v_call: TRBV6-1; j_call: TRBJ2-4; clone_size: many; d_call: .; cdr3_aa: CASSEPGTTETTKNIQYF; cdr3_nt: TGTGCCAGCAGTGAACCGGGGACGACAGAAACTACCAAAAACATTCAGTACTTC
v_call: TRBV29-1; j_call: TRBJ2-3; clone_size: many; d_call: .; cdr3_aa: CSVEKTPDTQYF; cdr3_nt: TGCAGCGTTGAGAAAACCCCAGATACGCAGTATTTT
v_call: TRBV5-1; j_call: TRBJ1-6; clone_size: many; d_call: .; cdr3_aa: CASSGYNALFLHF; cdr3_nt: TGCGCCAGCAGCGGATACAATGCCCTTTTCCTCCACTTT
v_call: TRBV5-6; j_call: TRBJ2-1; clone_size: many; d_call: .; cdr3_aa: CASSFAGASYNEQFF; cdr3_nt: TGTGCCAGCAGTTTTGCGGGGGCCTCCTACAATGAGCAGTTCTTC
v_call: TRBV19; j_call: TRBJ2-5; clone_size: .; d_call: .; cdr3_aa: CASSRGRQETQYF; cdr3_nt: TGTGCCAGTAGTCGTGGGAGACAAGAGACCCAGTACTTC
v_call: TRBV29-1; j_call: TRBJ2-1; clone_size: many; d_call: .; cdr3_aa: CSVTPQPYNEQFF; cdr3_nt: TGCAGCGTGACCCCACAACCCTACAATGAGCAGTTCTTC
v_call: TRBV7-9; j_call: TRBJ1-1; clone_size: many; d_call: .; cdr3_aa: CASSPLPGGKNTEAFF; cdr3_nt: TGTGCCAGCAGCCCCCTCCCGGGAGGGAAGAACACTGAAGCTTTCTTT
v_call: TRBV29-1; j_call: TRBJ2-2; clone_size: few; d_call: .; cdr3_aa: CSASPGGTGELFF; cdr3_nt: TGCAGCGCAAGCCCCGGAGGGACCGGGGAGCTGTTTTTT
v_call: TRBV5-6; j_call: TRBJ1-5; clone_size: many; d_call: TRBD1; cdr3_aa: CASSAYGTANQPQHF; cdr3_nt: TGTGCCAGCAGCGCCTACGGGACAGCTAATCAGCCCCAGCATTTT
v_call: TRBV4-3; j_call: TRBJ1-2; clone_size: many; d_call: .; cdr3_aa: CASSHSPGTVWGKYGYTF; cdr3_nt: TGCGCCAGCAGCCATTCCCCCGGGACGGTCTGGGGAAAATATGGCTACACCTTC
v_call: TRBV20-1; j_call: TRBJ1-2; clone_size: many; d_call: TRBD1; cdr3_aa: CSARGAGGDYGYTF; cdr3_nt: TGCAGTGCTAGAGGGGCAGGGGGGGACTATGGCTACACCTTC
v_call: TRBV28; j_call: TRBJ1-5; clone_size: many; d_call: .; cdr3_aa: CASSQSQPQHF; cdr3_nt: TGTGCCAGCAGTCAATCTCAGCCCCAGCATTTT
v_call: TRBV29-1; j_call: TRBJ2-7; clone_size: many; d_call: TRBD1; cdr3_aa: CSVESFGQGRKQYF; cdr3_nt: TGCAGCGTTGAGAGTTTTGGACAGGGGAGGAAGCAGTACTTC
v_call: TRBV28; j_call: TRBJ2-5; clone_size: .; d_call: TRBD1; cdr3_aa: CASSGTGRKETQYF; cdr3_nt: TGTGCCAGCAGTGGGACAGGGAGGAAAGAGACCCAGTACTTC
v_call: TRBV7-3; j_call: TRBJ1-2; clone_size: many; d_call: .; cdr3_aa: CASSEKGRVGGYTF; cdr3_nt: TGTGCCAGCAGCGAAAAGGGGAGGGTCGGGGGCTACACCTTC
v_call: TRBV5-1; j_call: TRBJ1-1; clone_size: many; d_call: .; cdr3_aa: CASSTGAPGVFEAFF; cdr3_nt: TGCGCCAGCAGCACCGGGGCCCCGGGGGTCTTCGAGGCTTTCTTT